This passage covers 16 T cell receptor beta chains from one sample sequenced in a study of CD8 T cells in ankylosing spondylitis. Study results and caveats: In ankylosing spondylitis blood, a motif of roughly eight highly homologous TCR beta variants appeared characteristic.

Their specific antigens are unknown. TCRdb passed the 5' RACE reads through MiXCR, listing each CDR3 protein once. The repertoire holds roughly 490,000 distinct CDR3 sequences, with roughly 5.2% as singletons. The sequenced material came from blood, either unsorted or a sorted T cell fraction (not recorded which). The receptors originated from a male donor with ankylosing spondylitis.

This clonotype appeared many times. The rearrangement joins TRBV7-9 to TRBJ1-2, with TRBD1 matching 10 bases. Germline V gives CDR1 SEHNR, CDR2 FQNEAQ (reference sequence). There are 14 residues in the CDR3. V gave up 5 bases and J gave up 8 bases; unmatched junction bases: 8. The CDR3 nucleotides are TGTGCCAGCAGCCCTGACAGGGGGCTAGAAGGCTACACCTTC. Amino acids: CASSPDRGLEGYTF.

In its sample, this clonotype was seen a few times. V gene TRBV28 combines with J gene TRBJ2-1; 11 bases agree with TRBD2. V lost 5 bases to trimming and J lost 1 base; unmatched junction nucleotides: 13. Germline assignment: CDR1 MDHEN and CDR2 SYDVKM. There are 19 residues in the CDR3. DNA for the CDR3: TGTGCCAGCAGTACGCGACTAGCGGGAAGGGTTGGGTCCTACAATGAGCAGTTCTTC. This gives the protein CASSTRLAGRVGSYNEQFF.

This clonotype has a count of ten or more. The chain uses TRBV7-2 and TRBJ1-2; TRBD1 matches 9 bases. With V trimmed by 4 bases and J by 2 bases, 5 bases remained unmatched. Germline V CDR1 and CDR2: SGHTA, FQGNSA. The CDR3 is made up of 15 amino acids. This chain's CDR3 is CASSSSGTGNYGYTF. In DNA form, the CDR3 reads TGTGCCAGCAGCTCCTCCGGGACAGGGAACTATGGCTACACCTTC. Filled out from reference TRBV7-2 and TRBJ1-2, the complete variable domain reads GAGVSQSPSNKVTEKGKDVELRCDPISGHTALYWYRQSLGQGLEFLIYFQGNSAPDKSGLPSDRFSAERTGGSVSTLTIQRTQQEDSAVYLCASSSSGTGNYGYTFGSGTRLTVV.

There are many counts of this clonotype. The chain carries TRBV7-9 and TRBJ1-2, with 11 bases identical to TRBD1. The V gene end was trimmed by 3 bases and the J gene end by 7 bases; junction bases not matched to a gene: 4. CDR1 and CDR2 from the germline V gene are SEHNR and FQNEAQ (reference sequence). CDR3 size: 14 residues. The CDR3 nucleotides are TGTGCCAGCAGCTTGGGGACAGGGGGGCCTGGCTACACCTTC. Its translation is CASSLGTGGPGYTF.

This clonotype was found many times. CDR3 sequence (DNA): TGTGCCAGCAGCCAACAGGGGGCTACAGATACGCAGTATTTT. It encodes CASSQQGATDTQYF. The genes are TRBV5-4 and TRBJ2-3, with 9 bases matching TRBD1. CDR1 is SGHNT and CDR2 is YYREEE in the germline V gene (reference sequence). V shed 4 bases and J 3 bases; nucleotides not matched to a gene: 3. This CDR3 is built from 14 residues.

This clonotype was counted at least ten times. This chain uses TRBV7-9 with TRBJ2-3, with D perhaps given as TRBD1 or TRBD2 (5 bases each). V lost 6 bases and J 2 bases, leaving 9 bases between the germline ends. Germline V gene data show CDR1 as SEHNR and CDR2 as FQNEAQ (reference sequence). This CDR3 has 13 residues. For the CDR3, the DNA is TGTGCCAGCAGAGGGACCGTCACAGATACGCAGTATTTT. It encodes CASRGTVTDTQYF. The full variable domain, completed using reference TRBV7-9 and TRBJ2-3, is DTGVSQNPRHKITKRGQNVTFRCDPISEHNRLYWYRQTLGQGPEFLTYFQNEAQLEKSRLLSDRFSAERPKGSFSTLEIQRTEQGDSAMYLCASRGTVTDTQYFGPGTRLTVL.

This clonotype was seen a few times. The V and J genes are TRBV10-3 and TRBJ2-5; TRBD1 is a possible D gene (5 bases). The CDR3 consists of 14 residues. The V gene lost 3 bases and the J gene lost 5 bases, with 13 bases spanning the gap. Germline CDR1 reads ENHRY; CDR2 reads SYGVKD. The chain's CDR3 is CAISDFQGRETQYF. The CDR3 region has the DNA TGTGCCATCAGTGATTTTCAGGGCCGGGAGACCCAGTACTTC.

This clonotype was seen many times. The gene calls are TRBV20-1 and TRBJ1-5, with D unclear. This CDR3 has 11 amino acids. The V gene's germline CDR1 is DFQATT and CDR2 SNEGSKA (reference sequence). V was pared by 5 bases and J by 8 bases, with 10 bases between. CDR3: CSAGGVKPQHF. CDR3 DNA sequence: TGCAGTGCTGGTGGGGTGAAGCCCCAGCATTTT.

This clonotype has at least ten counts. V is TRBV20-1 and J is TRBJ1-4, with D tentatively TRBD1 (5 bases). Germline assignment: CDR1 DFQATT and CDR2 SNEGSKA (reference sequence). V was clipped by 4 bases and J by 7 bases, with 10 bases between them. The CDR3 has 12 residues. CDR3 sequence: CSANRQGEKLFF. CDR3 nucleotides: TGCAGTGCTAACCGGCAGGGTGAAAAACTGTTTTTT.

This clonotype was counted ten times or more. As DNA, the CDR3 is TGTGCCATCAGTGAAGTTGTGGGCTACACCTTC. It encodes CAISEVVGYTF. The gene calls are TRBV10-3 and TRBJ1-2; no reliable D call. Looked up from germline, CDR1 is ENHRY and CDR2 is SYGVKD. The CDR3 runs to 11 residues. The germline V and J ends were trimmed by 3 bases and 8 bases, with 7 bases remaining between them.

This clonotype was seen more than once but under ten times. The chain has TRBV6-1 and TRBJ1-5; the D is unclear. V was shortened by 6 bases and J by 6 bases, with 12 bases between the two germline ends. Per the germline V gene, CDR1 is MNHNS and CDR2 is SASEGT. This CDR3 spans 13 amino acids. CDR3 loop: CASRREISQPQHF. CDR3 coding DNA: TGTGCCAGCAGGAGGGAAATCAGTCAGCCCCAGCATTTT.

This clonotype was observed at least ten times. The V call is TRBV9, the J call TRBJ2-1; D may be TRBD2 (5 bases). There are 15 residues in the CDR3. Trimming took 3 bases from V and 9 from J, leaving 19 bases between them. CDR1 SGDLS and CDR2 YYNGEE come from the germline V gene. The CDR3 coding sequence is TGTGCCAGCAGCGGTGAGGGCGCCCCCGACACTGAGCAGTTCTTC. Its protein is CASSGEGAPDTEQFF.

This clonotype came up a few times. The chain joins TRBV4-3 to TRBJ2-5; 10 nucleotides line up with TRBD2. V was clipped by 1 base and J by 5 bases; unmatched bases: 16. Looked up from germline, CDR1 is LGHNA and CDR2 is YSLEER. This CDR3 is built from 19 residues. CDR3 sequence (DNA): TGCGCCAGCAGCCAAGGGCTCGACGGACTAGCGGAGTGGAGGGAGACCCAGTACTTC. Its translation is CASSQGLDGLAEWRETQYF.

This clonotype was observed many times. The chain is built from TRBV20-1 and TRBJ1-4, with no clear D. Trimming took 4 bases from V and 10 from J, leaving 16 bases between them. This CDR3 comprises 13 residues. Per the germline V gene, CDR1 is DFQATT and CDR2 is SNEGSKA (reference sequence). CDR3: CSATGLLSGKLFF. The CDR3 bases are TGCAGTGCTACCGGACTTCTCTCCGGAAAACTGTTTTTT.

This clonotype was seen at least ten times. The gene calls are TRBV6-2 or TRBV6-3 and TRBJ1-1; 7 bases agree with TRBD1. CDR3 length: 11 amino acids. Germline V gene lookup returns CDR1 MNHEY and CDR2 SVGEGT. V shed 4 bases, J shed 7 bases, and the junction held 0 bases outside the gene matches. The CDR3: CASSWTGEAFF. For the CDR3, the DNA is TGTGCCAGCAGTTGGACAGGTGAAGCTTTCTTT.

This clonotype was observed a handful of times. The CDR3 is CARSHRGRCTGELFF. CDR3 coding DNA: TGTGCCAGAAGTCACAGGGGGCGTTGCACCGGGGAGCTGTTTTTT. The chain links TRBV5-3 to TRBJ2-2; TRBD1 agrees at 9 bases. TRBV5-3 is marked as an open reading frame, function uncertain. The CDR3 totals 15 residues. J gave up 4 bases and V 5 bases, and 6 bases lay outside the gene matches.